This T cell receptor beta chain was sequenced for a study of shared clonotypes between healthy human individuals. The healthy adult donors were HIV-negative and reported no recent acute infections or vaccinations. The CDR3 is 14 amino acids. The germline CDR1 and CDR2 sequences are MNHNS and SASEGT. V dropped 3 bases and J dropped 5 bases, with 13 bases sitting between them. For every subset, genomic DNA was evenly distributed across several immunoSEQ plates. Clones were read by immunoSEQ multiplex PCR, and TCRdb kept only the in-frame ones, dropping some. This table holds around 330,000 clones, around two thirds found once.

V is TRBV6-1 and J is TRBJ2-5, with D perhaps TRBD1 (5 bases). What was sequenced was memory CD4+ T cells sorted from blood. Subset noted: CD45RA-negative fraction. The sequence came from a man aged 25 to 40 in good health. The CDR3 DNA follows: TGTGCCAGCAGTGAGTCGTGGGGCGTCGAGACCCAGTACTTC. It yields the protein CASSESWGVETQYF.